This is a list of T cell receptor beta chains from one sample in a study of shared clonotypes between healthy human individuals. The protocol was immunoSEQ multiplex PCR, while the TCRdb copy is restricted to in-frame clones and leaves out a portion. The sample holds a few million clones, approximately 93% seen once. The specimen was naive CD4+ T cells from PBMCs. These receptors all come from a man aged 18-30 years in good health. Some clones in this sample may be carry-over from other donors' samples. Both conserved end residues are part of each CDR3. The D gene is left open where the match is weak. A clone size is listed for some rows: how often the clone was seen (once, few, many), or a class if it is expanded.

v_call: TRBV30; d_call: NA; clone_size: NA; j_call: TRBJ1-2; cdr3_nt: TGTGCCTGGACCCCGGACAGATACTATGGCTACACCTTC; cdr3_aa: CAWTPDRYYGYTF
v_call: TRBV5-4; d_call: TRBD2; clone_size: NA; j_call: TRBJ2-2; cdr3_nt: TGTGCCAGCAGCGCGGGACTAGCGGGTTACACCGGGGAGCTGTTTTTT; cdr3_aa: CASSAGLAGYTGELFF
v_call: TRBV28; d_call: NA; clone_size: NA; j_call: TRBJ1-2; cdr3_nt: TGTGCCAGCAGCTCACCCGGTCCAGGGCTCTATGGCTACACCTTC; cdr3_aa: CASSSPGPGLYGYTF
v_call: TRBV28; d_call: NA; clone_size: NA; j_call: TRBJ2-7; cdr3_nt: TGTGCCAGCAGCCTTAACGACGAGCAGTACTTC; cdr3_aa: CASSLNDEQYF
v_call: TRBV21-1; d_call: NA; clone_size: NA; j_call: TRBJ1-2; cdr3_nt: TGTGCCAGCAAGGGGGGGTTGCCCAGCTATGGCTACACCTTC; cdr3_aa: CASKGGLPSYGYTF
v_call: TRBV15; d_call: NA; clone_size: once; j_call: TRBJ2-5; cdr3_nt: TGTGCCACCAGCAGCGGGACGAGGTTCCGGGGGGAGACCCAGTACTTC; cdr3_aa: CATSSGTRFRGETQYF
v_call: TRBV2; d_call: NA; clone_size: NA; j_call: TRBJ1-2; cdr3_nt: TGTGCCAGCCTCGCTACAGGGCCCCTCTCTAATGGCTACACCTTC; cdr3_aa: CASLATGPLSNGYTF
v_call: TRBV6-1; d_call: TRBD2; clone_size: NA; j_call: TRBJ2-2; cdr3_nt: TGTGCCAGCAGTGAATTCCTAGCGGGAAGAGGCACCGGGGAGCTGTTTTTT; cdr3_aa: CASSEFLAGRGTGELFF
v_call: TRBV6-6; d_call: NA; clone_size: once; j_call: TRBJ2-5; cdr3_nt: TGTGCCAGCAGCTATGGGACTTCACAAGAGACCCAGTACTTC; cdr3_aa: CASSYGTSQETQYF
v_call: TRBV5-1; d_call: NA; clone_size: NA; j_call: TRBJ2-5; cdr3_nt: TGCGCCAGCAGCTTGCGGGGTTCGGGGACCCAGTACTTC; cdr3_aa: CASSLRGSGTQYF
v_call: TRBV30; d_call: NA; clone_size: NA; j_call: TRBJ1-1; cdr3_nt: TGTGCCTGGATGAAGCTGGGGGGGCTTGAGAACACTGAAGCTTTCTTT; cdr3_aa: CAWMKLGGLENTEAFF
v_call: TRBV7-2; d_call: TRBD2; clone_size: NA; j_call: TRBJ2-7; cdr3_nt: TGTGCCAGCAGCTCCGATAGCGGGAGTCAAGCCTACGAGCAGTACTTC; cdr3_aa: CASSSDSGSQAYEQYF
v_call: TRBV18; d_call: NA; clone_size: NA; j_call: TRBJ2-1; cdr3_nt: TGTGCCAGCTCACCACCTTCCCGGGGGCGCGGAAGTTTGGATGAGCAGTTCTTC; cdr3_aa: CASSPPSRGRGSLDEQFF
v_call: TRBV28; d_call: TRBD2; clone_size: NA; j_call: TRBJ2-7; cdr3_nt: TGTGCCAGCAGTTCGGGAGGGACAATCCGTGACGGTGAGGAGCAGTACTTC; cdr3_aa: CASSSGGTIRDGEEQYF
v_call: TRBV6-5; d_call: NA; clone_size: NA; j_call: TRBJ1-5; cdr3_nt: TGTGCCACCGGTAACCCGAATCAGCCCCAGCATTTT; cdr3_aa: CATGNPNQPQHF
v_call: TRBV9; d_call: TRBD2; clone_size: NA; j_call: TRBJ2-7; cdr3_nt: TGTGCCAGCAGCTCTGAGGCCAGCGGGAAATACGAGCAGTACTTC; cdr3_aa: CASSSEASGKYEQYF
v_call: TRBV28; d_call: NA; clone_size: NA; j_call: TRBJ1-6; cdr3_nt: TGTGCCAGCAAGGAGGGAGACAATTCACCCCTCCACTTT; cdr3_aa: CASKEGDNSPLHF
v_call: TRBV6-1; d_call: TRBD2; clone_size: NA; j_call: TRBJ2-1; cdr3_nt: TGTGCCAGCAGTGAAGAGGCGGCAGGGAGGGATGAGCAGTTCTTC; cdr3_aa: CASSEEAAGRDEQFF
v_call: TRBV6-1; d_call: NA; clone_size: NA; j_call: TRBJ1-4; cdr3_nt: TGTGCCAGCAGTGTGTCGCCGGGGGCGGTCGGGGAAAAACTGTTTTTT; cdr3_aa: CASSVSPGAVGEKLFF
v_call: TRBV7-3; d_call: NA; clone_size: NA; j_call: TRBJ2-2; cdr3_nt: TGTGCCAGCAGCTTAACTGTCGGGGAGCTGTTTTTT; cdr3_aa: CASSLTVGELFF
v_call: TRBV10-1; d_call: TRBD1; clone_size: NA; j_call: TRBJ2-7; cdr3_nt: TGCGCCAGCAGGCCGGGACAGGGCGGGAAGGAGCAGTACTTC; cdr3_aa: CASRPGQGGKEQYF
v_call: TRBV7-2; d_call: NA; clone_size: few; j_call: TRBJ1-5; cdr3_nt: TGTGCCAGCAGCTTAGAGAGTGAACAGCCCCAGCATTTT; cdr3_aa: CASSLESEQPQHF
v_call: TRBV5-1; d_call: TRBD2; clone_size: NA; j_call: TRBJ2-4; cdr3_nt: TGCGCCAGCAGCTTTGCGGGGGGCATTCAGTACTTC; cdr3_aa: CASSFAGGIQYF
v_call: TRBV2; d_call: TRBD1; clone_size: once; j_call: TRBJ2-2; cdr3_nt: TGTGCCAGCGGAGGGACAGGGGGTCCCACCGGGGAGCTGTTTTTT; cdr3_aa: CASGGTGGPTGELFF
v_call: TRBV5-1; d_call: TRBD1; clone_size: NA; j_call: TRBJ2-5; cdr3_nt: TGCGCCAGCAGCTTGGGACAGGGCCTTGAAGAGACCCAGTACTTC; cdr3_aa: CASSLGQGLEETQYF
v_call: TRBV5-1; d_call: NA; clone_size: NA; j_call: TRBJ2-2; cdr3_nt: TGCGCCAGCAGCCCGGAGGTCCCCGGGGAGCTGTTTTTT; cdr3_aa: CASSPEVPGELFF
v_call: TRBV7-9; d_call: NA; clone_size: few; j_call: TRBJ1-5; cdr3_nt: TGTGCCAGCAGCGCAGATAGCTATCAGCCCCAGCATTTT; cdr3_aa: CASSADSYQPQHF
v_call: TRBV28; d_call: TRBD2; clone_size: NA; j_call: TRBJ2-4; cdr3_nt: TGTGCCAGCAGTTCCACTAGCGGCGGGGTAAACATTCAGTACTTC; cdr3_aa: CASSSTSGGVNIQYF
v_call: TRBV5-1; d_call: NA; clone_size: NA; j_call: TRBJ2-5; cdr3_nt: TGCGCCAGCAGCTTGTCGTCAGCTCAAGAGACCCAGTACTTC; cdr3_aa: CASSLSSAQETQYF
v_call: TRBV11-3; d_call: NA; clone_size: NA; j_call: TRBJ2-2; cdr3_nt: TGTGCCAGCAGCACAGGTACCGGGGAGCTGTTTTTT; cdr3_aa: CASSTGTGELFF
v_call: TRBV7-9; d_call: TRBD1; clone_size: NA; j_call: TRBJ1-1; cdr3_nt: TGTGCCAGCAGCTCGCCGGGACAGGGTACGGTGAACACTGAAGCTTTCTTT; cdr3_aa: CASSSPGQGTVNTEAFF
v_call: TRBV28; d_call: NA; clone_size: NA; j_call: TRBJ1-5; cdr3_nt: TGTGCCAGCAGTCCAGTCGGTGCAGGCACGAATCAGCCCCAGCATTTT; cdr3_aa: CASSPVGAGTNQPQHF
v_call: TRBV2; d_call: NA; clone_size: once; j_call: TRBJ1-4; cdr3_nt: TGTGCCAGCAGCCCCCGGGGGCCCAATGAAAAACTGTTTTTT; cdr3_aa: CASSPRGPNEKLFF
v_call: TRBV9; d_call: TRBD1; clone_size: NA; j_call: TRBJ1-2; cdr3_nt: TGTGCCAGCAGCGCCACCCTGACAGGGCCCGATGGCTACACCTTC; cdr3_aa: CASSATLTGPDGYTF
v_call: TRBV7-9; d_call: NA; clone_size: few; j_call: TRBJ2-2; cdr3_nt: TGTGCCAGCACCCCATCTGGACTCCCAACCGGGGAGCTGTTTTTT; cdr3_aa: CASTPSGLPTGELFF
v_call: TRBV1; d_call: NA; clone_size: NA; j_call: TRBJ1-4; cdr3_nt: TGCACCCTCCCCGGAAGGTGGGGAAAACTGTTTTTT; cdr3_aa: CTLPGRWGKLFF
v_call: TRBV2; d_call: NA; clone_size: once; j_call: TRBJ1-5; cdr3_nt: TGTGCCAGCAGTGGCTCTGGAGGGGGAGGCAATCAGCCCCAGCATTTT; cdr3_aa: CASSGSGGGGNQPQHF
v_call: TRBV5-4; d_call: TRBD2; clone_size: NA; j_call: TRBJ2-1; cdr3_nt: TGTGCCAGCAGCTCTACTAGCGGGGGCCGAGAGCAGTTCTTC; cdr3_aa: CASSSTSGGREQFF
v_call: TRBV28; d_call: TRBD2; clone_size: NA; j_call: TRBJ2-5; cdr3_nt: TGTGCCAGCGGCCTAGCGGGAAGAGAGACCCAGTACTTC; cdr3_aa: CASGLAGRETQYF
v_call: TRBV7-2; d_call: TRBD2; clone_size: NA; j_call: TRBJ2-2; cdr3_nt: TGTGCCAGCAGCTTAGGGAGCGGGAGGCCGAACACCGGGGAGCTGTTTTTT; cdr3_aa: CASSLGSGRPNTGELFF